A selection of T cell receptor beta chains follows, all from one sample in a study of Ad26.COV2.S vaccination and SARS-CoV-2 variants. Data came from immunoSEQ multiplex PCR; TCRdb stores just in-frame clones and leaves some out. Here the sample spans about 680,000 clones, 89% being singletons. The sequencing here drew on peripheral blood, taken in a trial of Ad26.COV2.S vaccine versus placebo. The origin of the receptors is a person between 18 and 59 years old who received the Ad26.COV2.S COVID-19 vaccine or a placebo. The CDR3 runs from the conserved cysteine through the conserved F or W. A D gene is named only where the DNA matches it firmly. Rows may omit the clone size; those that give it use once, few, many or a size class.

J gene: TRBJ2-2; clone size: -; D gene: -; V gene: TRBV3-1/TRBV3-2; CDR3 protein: CASSSRSGGTVFGELFF; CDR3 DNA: TGTGCCAGCAGCTCAAGATCCGGCGGGACAGTCTTCGGGGAGCTGTTTTTT
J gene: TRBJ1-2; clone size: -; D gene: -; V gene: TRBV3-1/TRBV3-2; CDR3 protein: CASRLNEGGYGYTF; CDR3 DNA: TGTGCCAGCAGACTGAACGAGGGCGGCTATGGCTACACCTTC
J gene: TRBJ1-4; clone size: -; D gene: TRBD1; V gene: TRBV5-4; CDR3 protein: CASSLGQGGPEKLFF; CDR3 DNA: TGTGCCAGCAGCTTGGGTCAGGGGGGCCCTGAAAAACTGTTTTTT
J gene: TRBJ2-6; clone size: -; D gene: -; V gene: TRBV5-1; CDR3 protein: CASSLLGANVLTF; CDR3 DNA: TGCGCCAGCAGCTTGCTTGGGGCCAACGTCCTGACTTTC
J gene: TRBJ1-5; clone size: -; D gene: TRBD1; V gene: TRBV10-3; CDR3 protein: CAISDRGQGQPQHF; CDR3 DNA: TGTGCCATCAGTGACCGGGGACAGGGACAGCCCCAGCATTTT
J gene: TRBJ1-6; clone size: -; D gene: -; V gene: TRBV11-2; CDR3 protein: CASSYDRIDSPLHF; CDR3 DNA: TGTGCCAGCAGCTATGACAGGATTGATTCACCCCTCCACTTT
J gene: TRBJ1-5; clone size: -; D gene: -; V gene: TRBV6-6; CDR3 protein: CASSYSGDQPQHF; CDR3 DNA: TGTGCCAGCAGTTACTCGGGTGATCAGCCCCAGCATTTT
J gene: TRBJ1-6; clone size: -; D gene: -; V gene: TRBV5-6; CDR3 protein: CASTRVDSDSPLHF; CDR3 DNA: TGTGCCAGCACTCGAGTAGATTCCGATTCACCCCTCCACTTT
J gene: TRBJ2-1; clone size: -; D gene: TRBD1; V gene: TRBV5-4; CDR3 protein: CASSPPGQNEQFF; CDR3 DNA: TGTGCCAGCAGCCCGCCGGGACAGAATGAGCAGTTCTTC
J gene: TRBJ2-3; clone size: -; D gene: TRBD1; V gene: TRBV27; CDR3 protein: CASSWQDRAGDTQYF; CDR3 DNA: TGTGCCAGCAGTTGGCAGGACAGGGCTGGAGATACGCAGTATTTT
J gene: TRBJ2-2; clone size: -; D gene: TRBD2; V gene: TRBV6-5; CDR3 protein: CASSNSGANTGELFF; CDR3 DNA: TGTGCCAGCAGTAATAGCGGGGCGAACACCGGGGAGCTGTTTTTT
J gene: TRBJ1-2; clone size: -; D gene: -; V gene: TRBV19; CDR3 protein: CASSIQGSNYGYTF; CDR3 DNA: TGTGCCAGTAGTATCCAGGGCTCTAACTATGGCTACACCTTC
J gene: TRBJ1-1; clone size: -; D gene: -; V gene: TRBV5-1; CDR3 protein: CASSYSFEAFF; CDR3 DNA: TGCGCCAGCAGCTACTCCTTTGAAGCTTTCTTT
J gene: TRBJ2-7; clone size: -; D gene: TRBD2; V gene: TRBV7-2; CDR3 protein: CASSLPSGGGRSYEQYF; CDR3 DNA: TGTGCCAGCAGCTTACCATCCGGCGGGGGTCGATCCTACGAGCAGTACTTC
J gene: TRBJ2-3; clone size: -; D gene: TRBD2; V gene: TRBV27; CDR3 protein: CASSLLGGGADTDTQYF; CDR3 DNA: TGTGCCAGCAGTTTATTGGGCGGGGGGGCCGACACAGATACGCAGTATTTT
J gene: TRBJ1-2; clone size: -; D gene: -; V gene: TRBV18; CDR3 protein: CASSGGPNYGYTF; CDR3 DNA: TGTGCCAGCTCAGGGGGCCCTAACTATGGCTACACCTTC
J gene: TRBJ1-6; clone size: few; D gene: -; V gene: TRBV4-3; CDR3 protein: CASSQDYRAYSPLHF; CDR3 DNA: TGCGCCAGCAGCCAAGATTACAGGGCTTATTCACCCCTCCACTTT
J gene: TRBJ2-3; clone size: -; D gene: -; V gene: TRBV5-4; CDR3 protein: CASSLARSSTDTQYF; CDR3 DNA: TGTGCCAGCAGCTTGGCACGGAGTAGCACAGATACGCAGTATTTT
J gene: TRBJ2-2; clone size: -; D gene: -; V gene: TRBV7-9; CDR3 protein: CASRSGSGLGGELFF; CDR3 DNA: TGTGCCAGCAGATCAGGCTCGGGGTTAGGCGGGGAGCTGTTTTTT
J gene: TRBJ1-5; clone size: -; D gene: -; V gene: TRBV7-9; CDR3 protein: CASSLEGSAQPQHF; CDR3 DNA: TGTGCCAGCAGCTTAGAAGGGTCAGCACAGCCCCAGCATTTT
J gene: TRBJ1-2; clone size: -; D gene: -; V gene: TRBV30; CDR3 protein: CAWSRGGLNGYTF; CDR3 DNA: TGTGCCTGGAGTCGGGGGGGGCTGAATGGCTACACCTTC
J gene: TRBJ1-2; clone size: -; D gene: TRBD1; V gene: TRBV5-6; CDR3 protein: CASSADRGGIANYGYTF; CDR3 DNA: TGTGCCAGCAGCGCCGACAGGGGAGGGATAGCTAACTATGGCTACACCTTC
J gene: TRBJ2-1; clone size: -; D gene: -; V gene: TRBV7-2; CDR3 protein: CASSLLGGGRDNEQFF; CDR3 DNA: TGTGCCAGCAGCTTGCTTGGTGGAGGGAGAGACAATGAGCAGTTCTTC
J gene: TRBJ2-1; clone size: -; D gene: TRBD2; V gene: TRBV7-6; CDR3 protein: CASSHTSGYYNEQFF; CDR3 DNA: TGTGCCAGCAGCCATACTAGCGGCTACTACAATGAGCAGTTCTTC
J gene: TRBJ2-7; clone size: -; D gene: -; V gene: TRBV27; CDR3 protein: CASTTATKGVPYEQYF; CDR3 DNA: TGTGCCAGCACTACCGCAACAAAGGGGGTCCCCTACGAGCAGTACTTC
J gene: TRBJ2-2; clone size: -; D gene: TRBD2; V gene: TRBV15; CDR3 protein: CATSRELAGGTGELFF; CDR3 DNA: TGTGCCACCAGCAGGGAACTAGCGGGGGGCACCGGGGAGCTGTTTTTT
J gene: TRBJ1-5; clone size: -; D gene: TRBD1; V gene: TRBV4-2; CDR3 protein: CASSQEAGGAGNQPQHF; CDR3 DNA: TGTGCCAGCAGCCAAGAGGCAGGGGGCGCGGGCAATCAGCCCCAGCATTTT
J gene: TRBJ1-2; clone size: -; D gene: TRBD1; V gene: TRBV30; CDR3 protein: CAWSAGTDYGYTF; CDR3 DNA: TGTGCCTGGAGTGCCGGGACAGACTATGGCTACACCTTC
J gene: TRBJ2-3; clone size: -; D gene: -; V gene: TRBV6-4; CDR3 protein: CASSERATELDTQYF; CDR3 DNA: TGTGCCAGCAGTGAGCGGGCGACAGAACTCGATACGCAGTATTTT
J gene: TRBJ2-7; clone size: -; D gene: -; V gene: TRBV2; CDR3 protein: CASSWGGARIEQYF; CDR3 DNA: TGTGCCAGCAGTTGGGGGGGCGCAAGGATCGAGCAGTACTTC
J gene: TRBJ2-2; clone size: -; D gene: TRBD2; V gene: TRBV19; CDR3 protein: CASSHPGLVTGELFF; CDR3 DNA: TGTGCCAGTAGCCACCCGGGACTAGTAACCGGGGAGCTGTTTTTT
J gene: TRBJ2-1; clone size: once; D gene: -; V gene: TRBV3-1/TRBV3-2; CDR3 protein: CASSQDLNGGPRNEQFF; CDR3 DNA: TGTGCCAGCAGCCAAGATTTGAACGGGGGGCCGCGGAATGAGCAGTTCTTC
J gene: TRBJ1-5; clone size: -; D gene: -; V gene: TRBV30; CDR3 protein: CAWSEGFGRQPQHF; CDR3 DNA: TGTGCCTGGAGTGAAGGGTTTGGGAGACAGCCCCAGCATTTT
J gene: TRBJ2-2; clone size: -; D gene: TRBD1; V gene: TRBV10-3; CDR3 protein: CAISEDRTGRTGELFF; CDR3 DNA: TGTGCCATCAGTGAGGATCGGACAGGACGGACCGGGGAGCTGTTTTTT
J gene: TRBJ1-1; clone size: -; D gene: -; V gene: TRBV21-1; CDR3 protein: CASKGKRNPEAFF; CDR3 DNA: TGTGCCAGTAAGGGGAAGAGGAACCCTGAAGCTTTCTTT
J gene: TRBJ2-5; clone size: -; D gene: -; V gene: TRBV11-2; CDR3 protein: CASSLGNWQETQYF; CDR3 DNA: TGTGCCAGCAGCTTAGGGAATTGGCAAGAGACCCAGTACTTC
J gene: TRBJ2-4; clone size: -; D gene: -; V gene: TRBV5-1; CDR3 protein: CASSSVTGQGDIQYF; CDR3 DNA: TGCGCCAGCAGCTCGGTCACAGGGCAAGGGGACATTCAGTACTTC
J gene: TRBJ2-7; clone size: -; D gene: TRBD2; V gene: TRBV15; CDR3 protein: CATSREVAGGTISSYEQYF; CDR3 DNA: TGTGCCACCAGCAGAGAGGTAGCGGGGGGTACCATCAGCTCCTACGAGCAGTACTTC
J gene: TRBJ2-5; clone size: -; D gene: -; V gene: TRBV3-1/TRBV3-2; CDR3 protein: CASSQEWHQETQYF; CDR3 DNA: TGTGCCAGCAGCCAAGAGTGGCACCAAGAGACCCAGTACTTC
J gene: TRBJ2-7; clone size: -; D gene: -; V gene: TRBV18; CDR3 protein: CASSPSESGGYEQYF; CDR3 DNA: TGTGCCAGCTCACCATCCGAGTCGGGTGGCTACGAGCAGTACTTC
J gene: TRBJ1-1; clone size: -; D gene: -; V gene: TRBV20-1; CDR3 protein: CSGVFNTEAFF; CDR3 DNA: TGCAGTGGAGTTTTTAACACTGAAGCTTTCTTT
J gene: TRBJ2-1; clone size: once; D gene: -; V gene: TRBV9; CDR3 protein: CASSVEADPGNEQFF; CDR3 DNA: TGTGCCAGCAGCGTAGAAGCCGACCCGGGGAATGAGCAGTTCTTC
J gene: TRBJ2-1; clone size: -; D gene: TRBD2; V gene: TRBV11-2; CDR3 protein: CASSQGTSGMNEQFF; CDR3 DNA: TGTGCCAGCAGCCAAGGGACTAGCGGGATGAATGAGCAGTTCTTC
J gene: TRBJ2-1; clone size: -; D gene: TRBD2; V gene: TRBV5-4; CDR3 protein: CASSSRKSGSNDNEQFF; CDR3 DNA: TGTGCCAGCAGCTCCCGCAAGAGCGGGAGTAACGACAATGAGCAGTTCTTC
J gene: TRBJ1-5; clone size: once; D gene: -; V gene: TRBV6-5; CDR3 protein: CASKTGTSNQPQHF; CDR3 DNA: TGTGCCAGCAAAACCGGGACAAGCAATCAGCCCCAGCATTTT
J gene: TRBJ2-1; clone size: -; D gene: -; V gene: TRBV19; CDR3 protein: CASSRGNYNEQFF; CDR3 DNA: TGTGCCAGTAGTCGGGGGAATTACAATGAGCAGTTCTTC
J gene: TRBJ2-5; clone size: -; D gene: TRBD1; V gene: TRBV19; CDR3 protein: CASSIDFTGGRETQYF; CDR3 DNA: TGTGCCAGTAGTATAGATTTTACAGGGGGAAGGGAGACCCAGTACTTC